These 2 T cell receptor beta chains came from one sample sequenced in a study of T cells in Graves' hyperthyroidism and ophthalmopathy. The source material, RNA transcripts, was used to amplify TCR beta CDR3 regions. Researchers ran a first-round RT-PCR on the TCR CDR3 using the HTBI primer set. TCRdb re-called the multiplex PCR reads with MiXCR, one entry per CDR3 protein. Counted here are 250,000 to 300,000 distinct CDR3 sequences, over 12% occurring once; the ten biggest clones make up roughly 30%. Material: blood. These receptors were taken from a woman aged 50 to 60 with Graves' hyperthyroidism that later progressed to Graves' ophthalmopathy.

This clonotype was counted at least ten times. The chain carries TRBV6-1 and TRBJ2-7, with D perhaps given as TRBD1 or TRBD2 (5 bases each). From germline, CDR1 is MNHNS and CDR2 SASEGT. The V gene lost 5 bases and the J gene lost 6 bases, with 14 bases spanning the gap. The CDR3 sequence is 13 residues long. The CDR3 spells CASSLGTAGEQYF. The CDR3 DNA follows: TGTGCCAGCAGTTTGGGGACGGCGGGCGAGCAGTACTTC.

This clonotype was counted many times. The chain joins TRBV2 to TRBJ1-4; no clear D gene. The CDR3 is made up of 12 amino acids. CDR1 SNHLY and CDR2 FYNNEI come from the germline V gene. The V gene lost 8 bases and the J gene lost 5 bases, with 9 bases spanning the gap. CDR3 coding DNA: TGTGCCAGCGGCAGGCAAAATGAAAAACTGTTTTTT. Its protein is CASGRQNEKLFF.